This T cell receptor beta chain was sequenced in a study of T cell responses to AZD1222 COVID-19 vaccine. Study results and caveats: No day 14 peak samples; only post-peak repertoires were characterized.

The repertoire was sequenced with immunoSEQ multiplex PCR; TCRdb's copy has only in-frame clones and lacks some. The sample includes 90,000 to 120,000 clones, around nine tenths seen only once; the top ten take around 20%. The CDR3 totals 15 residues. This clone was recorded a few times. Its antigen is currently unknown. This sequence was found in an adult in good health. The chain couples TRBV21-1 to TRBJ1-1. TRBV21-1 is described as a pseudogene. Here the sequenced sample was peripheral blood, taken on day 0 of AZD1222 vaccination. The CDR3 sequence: CAPFRIDRSNTEAFF. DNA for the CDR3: TGTGCCCCCTTTAGGATAGATCGGTCGAACACTGAAGCTTTCTTT.